Shown below are 24 T cell receptor beta chains from a single sample sequenced in a study of cytomegalovirus exposure and HLA in healthy donors. 60 Vbeta and 13 Jbeta primers were used in PCR. Here immunoSEQ multiplex PCR was the method, and the copy in TCRdb shows in-frame clones only, minus some. The sample contains under 90,000 clones, 75% of which appear only once. Sequencing input: PBMCs. These receptors came from a middle-aged man in good health and CMV-seronegative.

V is TRBV6-4 and J is TRBJ1-5, with 8 bases matching TRBD1. CDR1 and CDR2 (germline): MRHNA, SNTAGT. The length of the CDR3 is 17 residues. J lost 0 bases, V lost 7 bases, and 11 bases had no gene match. As DNA, the CDR3 is TGTGCCAGCACCCTTGCGAACAGGGGGATTAGCAATCAGCCCCAGCATTTT. This translates into CASTLANRGISNQPQHF.

This clone has just one count. In DNA form, the CDR3 reads TGTGCCAGCAGTCTTAGCGGGAGGGCGGCAGATACGCAGTATTTT. Residues: CASSLSGRAADTQYF. This chain connects TRBV6-4 to TRBJ2-3, with TRBD2 identical over 11 bases. Germline loops: CDR1 MRHNA, CDR2 SNTAGT. The J segment lost 4 bases and the V segment lost 5 bases, leaving 5 bases of the junction unmatched. The CDR3 length is 15 residues.

The chain employs TRBV6-5 and TRBJ1-3; 7 bases align to TRBD1. The CDR3 covers 15 residues. The V gene's germline CDR1 is MNHEY and CDR2 SVGAGI. V was pared by 6 bases and J by 0 bases, with 5 bases of the junction left unmatched. The CDR3 DNA is TGTGCCAGCAGATCGGGACAGTTCTCTGGAAACACCATATATTTT. It yields the protein CASRSGQFSGNTIYF.

The V call is TRBV9, the J call TRBJ1-5; tentatively, D is TRBD1 (5 bases). The CDR3 loop spans 16 amino acids. Germline loops: CDR1 SGDLS, CDR2 YYNGEE. Trimming left V 0 bases short and J 0 bases short, with 10 bases between. The CDR3 region is CASSVGQGGSNQPQHF. As DNA, the CDR3 is TGTGCCAGCAGCGTAGGGCAGGGAGGTAGCAATCAGCCCCAGCATTTT.

The chain joins TRBV7-9 to TRBJ2-3; TRBD1 aligns across 10 bases. The V gene's germline CDR1 is SEHNR and CDR2 FQNEAQ (reference sequence). This CDR3 spans 16 amino acids. V shed 1 base, J shed 0 bases, and the junction held 1 base outside the gene matches. The CDR3: CASSLGDRGSTDTQYF. The DNA for the CDR3 is TGTGCCAGCAGCTTAGGGGACAGGGGTAGCACAGATACGCAGTATTTT.

V is TRBV1 and J is TRBJ1-1. TRBV1 corresponds to a pseudogene. The CDR3 loop spans 17 amino acids. CDR3 nucleotides: TGCACCAGCAGCCATTTATACGGCGGGGCAGCGAACACTGAAGCTTTCTTT. Translation gives CTSSHLYGGAANTEAFF.

This clone was seen only once. V usage is TRBV4-1 and J usage is TRBJ2-2, with D maybe TRBD1 (5 bases). Deletions cut 4 bases from V and 4 bases from J, with 7 bases between. CDR3 size: 13 residues. Per the germline V gene, CDR1 is MGHRA and CDR2 is YSYEKL. The CDR3 nucleotides read TGCGCCAGCAGCCCAGGGCTCACCGGGGAGCTGTTTTTT. Translating it yields CASSPGLTGELFF.

This clone was detected only a few times. This sequence joins TRBV6-1 and TRBJ1-6; a weak D match, TRBD1 (5 bases). The germline V gene has CDR1 MNHNS and CDR2 SASEGT. The CDR3 has 15 amino acids. The V and J ends lost 3 bases and 7 bases respectively, with 13 bases between them. The CDR3 region is CASSDFDSVNSPLHF. In nucleotides, the CDR3 is TGTGCCAGCAGTGACTTCGACAGCGTGAATTCACCCCTCCACTTT.

This chain connects TRBV19 to TRBJ1-2; perhaps TRBD1 as D (5 bases). Germline V gene lookup returns CDR1 LNHDA and CDR2 SQIVND (reference sequence). The CDR3 has 15 amino acids. V lost 7 bases to trimming and J lost 2 bases, with 17 bases between them. The CDR3 is CASTPQGQINYGYTF. The DNA of the CDR3 is TGTGCCAGTACCCCCCAAGGACAAATAAACTATGGCTACACCTTC.

This clone was counted once. The V and J genes are TRBV10-3 and TRBJ2-3; 9 bases are a match to TRBD1. The V segment lost 6 bases and the J segment 2 bases; nucleotides outside the gene matches: 6. Looked up from germline, CDR1 is ENHRY and CDR2 is SYGVKD. The CDR3 covers 15 residues. DNA for the CDR3: TGTGCCATCAGCACTGGACAGGGGATCACAGATACGCAGTATTTT. Translating gives CAISTGQGITDTQYF.

In DNA, the CDR3 is TGTGCCAGCAGCTCACGTCAGGGGGCCGCTGAAGCTTTCTTT. Its translation is CASSSRQGAAEAFF. The rearrangement joins TRBV11-1 to TRBJ1-1; TRBD1 matches at 8 bases. In germline, CDR1 is SGHAT, CDR2 FQDESV (reference sequence). V shed 4 bases, J shed 6 bases, and the junction held 7 bases outside the gene matches. The CDR3 runs to 14 residues.

The chain uses TRBV20-1 and TRBJ2-5; D gene ambiguous. Between the trimmed V and J ends, which lost 5 bases and 3 bases, there was a span of 4 bases. Germline V lookup: CDR1 DFQATT, CDR2 SNEGSKA (reference sequence). CDR3 length: 10 amino acids. The CDR3 spells CSAPKETQYF. The CDR3 DNA sequence: TGCAGTGCTCCAAAAGAGACCCAGTACTTC.

This clone turned up a few times. The V gene is TRBV29-1, the J gene TRBJ1-1; D perhaps matches TRBD1 (6 bases). Germline V CDR1 and CDR2: SQVTM, ANQGSEA. This CDR3 has 13 residues. Trimming left V 3 bases short and J 0 bases short, with 8 bases between. The CDR3 bases are TGCAGCGTTGAGAGGGGGATGAACACTGAAGCTTTCTTT. Translating gives CSVERGMNTEAFF.

This chain connects TRBV5-1 to TRBJ2-7; TRBD1 aligns across 9 bases. There are 14 residues in the CDR3. J lost 0 bases, V lost 3 bases, and 1 base had no gene match. Germline V gene sequence: CDR1 SGHRS, CDR2 YFSETQ. CDR3 in DNA: TGCGCCAGCAGCTCGACAGGGGGCTCCTACGAGCAGTACTTC. This codes for CASSSTGGSYEQYF.

This clone showed up just once. The V gene is TRBV5-1, the J gene TRBJ2-1, with TRBD1 as a possible D gene (5 bases). CDR1 is SGHRS, CDR2 YFSETQ, per germline. V was trimmed by 0 bases and J by 0 bases, leaving 13 bases between them. The CDR3 runs to 17 residues. CDR3 protein: CASSLASGIISYNEQFF. CDR3 bases: TGCGCCAGCAGCTTGGCCTCAGGGATTATCTCCTACAATGAGCAGTTCTTC.

The gene calls are TRBV29-1 and TRBJ2-7; D unclear. V lost 0 bases and J 0 bases, leaving 6 bases between the germline ends. Germline V lookup: CDR1 SQVTM, CDR2 ANQGSEA. The CDR3 extends over 13 amino acids. Here the CDR3 DNA reads TGCAGCGTTGAAGAACCCAGCTCCTACGAGCAGTACTTC. Its translation: CSVEEPSSYEQYF.

The CDR3 DNA is TGCGCCAGCAGCTGGCTCACAGGGGCCTACAATGAGCAGTTCTTC. This translates into CASSWLTGAYNEQFF. The rearrangement joins TRBV5-1 to TRBJ2-1, with TRBD1 matching over 7 bases. This CDR3 spans 15 amino acids. J was trimmed by 2 bases and V by 3 bases; bases with no gene match: 5. The germline gives CDR1 SGHRS, CDR2 YFSETQ.

The chain employs TRBV7-3 and TRBJ2-7, with unresolved D. Looked up from germline, CDR1 is SGHTA and CDR2 is FQGTGA. CDR3 length: 14 amino acids. V lost 5 bases, J lost 4 bases, and 15 bases lay in between. The DNA for the CDR3 is TGTGCCAGCAGCGCCCAGGTGGATTCATACGAGCAGTACTTC. Translated: CASSAQVDSYEQYF.

The chain couples TRBV7-9 to TRBJ2-7; D ambiguous. Germline CDR1 is SEHNR and CDR2 is FQNEAQ (reference sequence). V was trimmed by 2 bases and J by 6 bases, leaving 14 bases between them. This CDR3 contains 14 residues. CDR3 sequence (DNA): TGTGCCAGCAGCTTATTCCTTGAGTGGAGCGAGCAGTACTTC. This encodes CASSLFLEWSEQYF.

V and J are TRBV19 and TRBJ1-5, with 10 bases aligning to TRBD1. CDR1 is LNHDA and CDR2 is SQIVND in the germline V gene (reference sequence). The CDR3 loop spans 16 amino acids. V was pared by 6 bases and J by 6 bases, with 11 bases of the junction left unmatched. CDR3 in amino acids: CASREAGTGERQPQHF. DNA for the CDR3: TGTGCCAGTAGGGAAGCCGGGACAGGGGAACGTCAGCCCCAGCATTTT.

The gene calls are TRBV5-1 and TRBJ1-1, with TRBD1 identical over 7 bases. The CDR3 has 18 residues. Germline-derived CDR1 and CDR2 are SGHRS and YFSETQ. V shed 7 bases and J 5 bases; nucleotides not matched to a gene: 23. CDR3 residues: CASAPGGGTALSWTEAFF. DNA of the CDR3: TGCGCCAGCGCGCCCGGGGGCGGGACAGCTCTTAGCTGGACTGAAGCTTTCTTT.

The chain joins TRBV10-3 to TRBJ2-7; D gene uncertain. Germline loops: CDR1 ENHRY, CDR2 SYGVKD. This CDR3 comprises 14 residues. The germline V and J ends were trimmed by 3 bases and 5 bases, with 14 bases remaining between them. The CDR3 region is CAISDIISSDEQYF. CDR3 coding DNA: TGTGCCATCAGTGATATAATTTCTTCCGACGAGCAGTACTTC.

The V gene is TRBV10-2, the J gene TRBJ2-7, with 7 nucleotides matching TRBD1. Germline CDR1 and CDR2: WSHSY and SAAADI. J was trimmed by 2 bases and V by 5 bases; bases with no gene match: 6. The CDR3 spans 14 residues. In DNA form, the CDR3 reads TGCGCCAGCAGTAGACAGGGCCCTGCCTACGAGCAGTACTTC. Translation gives CASSRQGPAYEQYF.

This clone has a handful of counts. The V call is TRBV9, the J call TRBJ2-3, with TRBD2 matching over 9 bases. V lost 4 bases to trimming and J lost 1 base; unmatched junction nucleotides: 4. The CDR3 is 15 residues long. Germline V CDR1 and CDR2: SGDLS, YYNGEE. CDR3 bases: TGTGCCAGCAGCCTTAGCGGGGGAGGCACAGATACGCAGTATTTT. The encoded protein is CASSLSGGGTDTQYF. Full variable domain (rest looked up from reference TRBV9 and TRBJ2-3): DSGVTQTPKHLITATGQRVTLRCSPRSGDLSVYWYQQSLDQGLQFLIQYYNGEERAKGNILERFSAQQFPDLHSELNLSSLELGDSALYFCASSLSGGGTDTQYFGPGTRLTVL.